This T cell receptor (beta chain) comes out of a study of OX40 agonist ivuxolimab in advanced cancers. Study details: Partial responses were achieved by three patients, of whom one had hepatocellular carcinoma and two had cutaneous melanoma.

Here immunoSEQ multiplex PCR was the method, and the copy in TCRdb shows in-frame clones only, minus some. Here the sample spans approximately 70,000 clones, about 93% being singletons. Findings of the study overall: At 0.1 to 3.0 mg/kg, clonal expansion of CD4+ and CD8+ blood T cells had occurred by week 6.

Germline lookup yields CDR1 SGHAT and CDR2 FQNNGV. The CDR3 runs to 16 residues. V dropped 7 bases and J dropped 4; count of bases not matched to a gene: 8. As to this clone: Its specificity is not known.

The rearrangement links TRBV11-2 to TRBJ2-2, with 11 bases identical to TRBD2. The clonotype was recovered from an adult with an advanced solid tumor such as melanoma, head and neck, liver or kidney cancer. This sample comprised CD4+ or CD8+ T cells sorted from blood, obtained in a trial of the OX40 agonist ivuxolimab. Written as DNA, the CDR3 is TGTGCCAGCACCTCCCACGGGACTAGCGGCACCGGGGAGCTGTTTTTT. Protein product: CASTSHGTSGTGELFF.